These 3 T cell receptor beta chains share one sample of origin, sequenced in a study of shared clonotypes between healthy human individuals. The data were produced by immunoSEQ multiplex PCR, yet TCRdb's version contains in-frame clones alone and is incomplete. The data contain some 1.5 million clones, 95% to 99% of them singletons. Source material: naive CD4+ T cells sorted from blood. This sample's subset: CD45RA+ positively selected. These receptors originate from a man aged 30 to 45 in good health.

The chain employs TRBV7-8 and TRBJ1-1; a possible D gene is TRBD1 (6 bases). The germline V gene encodes CDR1 SGHVS and CDR2 FQNEAQ. The V end was cut by 2 bases, the J end by 1 base, with 17 bases between. The CDR3 covers 17 residues. This CDR3 is CASSLLGSGAQNTEAFF. CDR3 coding DNA: TGTGCCAGCAGCTTATTGGGGTCAGGGGCCCAGAACACTGAAGCTTTCTTT.

The V and J genes are TRBV7-6 and TRBJ2-7; D is possibly TRBD1 or TRBD2 (5 bases each). Germline V gene data show CDR1 as SGHVS and CDR2 as FNYEAQ. The CDR3 has 13 residues. The V end lost 6 bases, the J end lost 6 bases, and 15 bases lay between the germline ends. CDR3 sequence reads: CASSELLGTEQYF. The CDR3 nucleotides are TGTGCCAGCAGTGAGTTACTAGGGACCGAGCAGTACTTC.

The genes are TRBV7-2 and TRBJ1-1; a weak D match, TRBD1 (5 bases). The V end was cut by 2 bases, the J end by 2 bases, with 12 bases between. The CDR3 loop spans 15 amino acids. Germline CDR1 SGHTA, CDR2 FQGNSA. The CDR3 DNA is TGTGCCAGCAGCTTATATGGGACGGGTAACACTGAAGCTTTCTTT. Translating it yields CASSLYGTGNTEAFF.